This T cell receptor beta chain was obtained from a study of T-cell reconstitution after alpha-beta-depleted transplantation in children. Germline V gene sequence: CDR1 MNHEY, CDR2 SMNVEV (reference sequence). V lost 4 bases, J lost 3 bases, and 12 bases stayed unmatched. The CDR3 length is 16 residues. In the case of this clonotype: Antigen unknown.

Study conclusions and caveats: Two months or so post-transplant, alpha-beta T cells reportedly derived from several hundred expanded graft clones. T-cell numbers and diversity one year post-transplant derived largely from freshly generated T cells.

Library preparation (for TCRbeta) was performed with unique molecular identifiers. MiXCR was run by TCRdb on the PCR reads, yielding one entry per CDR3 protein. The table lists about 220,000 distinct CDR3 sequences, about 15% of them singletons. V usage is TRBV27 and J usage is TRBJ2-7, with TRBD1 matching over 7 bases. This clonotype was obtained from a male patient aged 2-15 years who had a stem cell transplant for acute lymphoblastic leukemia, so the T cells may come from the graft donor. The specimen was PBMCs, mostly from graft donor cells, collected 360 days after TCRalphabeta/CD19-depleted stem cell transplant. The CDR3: CASSSQGIGSSYEQYF. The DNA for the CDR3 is TGTGCCAGCAGTTCACAGGGGATCGGGTCAAGCTACGAGCAGTACTTC.